Listed below are T cell receptor beta chains from one sample, sequenced in a study of early T cells in non-severe SARS-CoV-2 infection. TCRdb reanalysed the 5' RACE reads using MiXCR and keeps one entry per CDR3 protein. The sample lists 50,000 or so distinct CDR3 sequences; less than 15% were seen once. Material for sequencing was whole blood. The source of these receptors is an adult who was a healthcare worker with PCR-confirmed SARS-CoV-2 infection or an uninfected control (not recorded which). Both conserved end residues are part of each CDR3. A D gene is named only where the DNA matches it firmly. Expanded clones get a size class; other rows say once, few or many, or leave the size out.

d_call: TRBD1; clone_size: .; j_call: TRBJ2-1; v_call: TRBV2; cdr3_aa: CASRITGGAYNEQFF; cdr3_nt: TGTGCCAGCAGAATTACAGGGGGCGCCTACAATGAGCAGTTCTTC
d_call: .; clone_size: many; j_call: TRBJ1-5; v_call: TRBV4-1; cdr3_aa: CASSQDTGAFNQPQHF; cdr3_nt: TGCGCCAGCAGCCAAGATACGGGGGCTTTCAATCAGCCCCAGCATTTT
d_call: TRBD1; clone_size: many; j_call: TRBJ2-1; v_call: TRBV3-1; cdr3_aa: CASSHTGTVSYNEQFF; cdr3_nt: TGTGCCAGCAGCCACACGGGGACAGTTTCCTACAATGAGCAGTTCTTC
d_call: TRBD1; clone_size: many; j_call: TRBJ2-3; v_call: TRBV28; cdr3_aa: CASSLPRTGQKGTQYF; cdr3_nt: TGTGCCAGCAGTCTCCCCCGGACAGGTCAAAAGGGTACGCAGTATTTT
d_call: TRBD2; clone_size: many; j_call: TRBJ2-3; v_call: TRBV20-1; cdr3_aa: CSATRGLAGGLSTDTQYF; cdr3_nt: TGCAGTGCGACCCGTGGACTAGCGGGGGGGCTTAGCACAGATACGCAGTATTTT
d_call: TRBD1; clone_size: .; j_call: TRBJ2-7; v_call: TRBV6-5; cdr3_aa: CASSNQGQFYEQYF; cdr3_nt: TGTGCCAGCAGCAACCAGGGACAGTTTTACGAGCAGTACTTC
d_call: TRBD1; clone_size: many; j_call: TRBJ2-7; v_call: TRBV6-5; cdr3_aa: CASSYSLWDSSYEQYF; cdr3_nt: TGTGCCAGCAGTTACAGCCTCTGGGACAGCTCCTACGAGCAGTACTTC
d_call: .; clone_size: many; j_call: TRBJ2-3; v_call: TRBV5-4; cdr3_aa: CASRRLLSSTDTQYF; cdr3_nt: TGTGCCAGCAGACGACTACTCTCTAGCACAGATACGCAGTATTTT
d_call: TRBD1; clone_size: few; j_call: TRBJ2-3; v_call: TRBV29-1; cdr3_aa: CSAHPGTGRDTQYF; cdr3_nt: TGCAGCGCTCACCCCGGGACAGGGAGAGATACGCAGTATTTT
d_call: .; clone_size: many; j_call: TRBJ1-4; v_call: TRBV7-2; cdr3_aa: CASSLGMREKLFF; cdr3_nt: TGTGCCAGCAGCTTGGGTATGCGGGAAAAACTGTTTTTT
d_call: .; clone_size: many; j_call: TRBJ1-2; v_call: TRBV6-6; cdr3_aa: CASTSASYGYTF; cdr3_nt: TGTGCCAGCACTTCAGCGTCTTATGGCTACACCTTC
d_call: .; clone_size: few; j_call: TRBJ2-3; v_call: TRBV7-9; cdr3_aa: CASSLGRVKTDTQYF; cdr3_nt: TGTGCCAGCAGCTTAGGCAGGGTGAAGACAGATACGCAGTATTTT
d_call: TRBD1; clone_size: many; j_call: TRBJ2-1; v_call: TRBV12-3/TRBV12-4; cdr3_aa: CASSRNRGNEQFF; cdr3_nt: TGTGCCAGCAGCCGCAACAGGGGAAATGAGCAGTTCTTC
d_call: .; clone_size: .; j_call: TRBJ2-7; v_call: TRBV27; cdr3_aa: CASRGSIYEQYF; cdr3_nt: TGTGCCAGCAGAGGTAGTATCTACGAGCAGTACTTC
d_call: .; clone_size: .; j_call: TRBJ2-7; v_call: TRBV29-1; cdr3_aa: CSASGPKSYEQYF; cdr3_nt: TGCAGCGCCTCGGGCCCGAAATCCTACGAGCAGTACTTC
d_call: .; clone_size: .; j_call: TRBJ2-1; v_call: TRBV7-2; cdr3_aa: CASSPKTAVEQFF; cdr3_nt: TGTGCCAGCAGCCCAAAGACGGCAGTTGAGCAGTTCTTC
d_call: .; clone_size: many; j_call: TRBJ2-5; v_call: TRBV3-1; cdr3_aa: CASSPLQGSLEETQYF; cdr3_nt: TGTGCCAGCAGCCCACTACAGGGATCGCTGGAAGAGACCCAGTACTTC
d_call: .; clone_size: .; j_call: TRBJ2-7; v_call: TRBV7-9; cdr3_aa: CASSLINYEQYF; cdr3_nt: TGTGCCAGCAGCTTAATCAACTACGAGCAGTACTTC
d_call: TRBD1; clone_size: few; j_call: TRBJ1-6; v_call: TRBV30; cdr3_aa: CAWSPGQGTGSPLHF; cdr3_nt: TGTGCCTGGAGTCCAGGACAGGGTACGGGGTCACCCCTCCACTTT
d_call: .; clone_size: few; j_call: TRBJ2-5; v_call: TRBV18; cdr3_aa: CASSPTGTPQETQYF; cdr3_nt: TGTGCCAGCTCACCAACCGGGACGCCACAAGAGACCCAGTACTTC
d_call: .; clone_size: many; j_call: TRBJ1-1; v_call: TRBV25-1; cdr3_aa: CASSESSPPGAFF; cdr3_nt: TGTGCCAGCAGTGAATCGAGCCCACCGGGGGCTTTCTTT
d_call: .; clone_size: many; j_call: TRBJ2-3; v_call: TRBV7-9; cdr3_aa: CASSLGRSTDTQYF; cdr3_nt: TGTGCCAGCAGCTTAGGACGAAGCACAGATACGCAGTATTTT
d_call: .; clone_size: many; j_call: TRBJ1-4; v_call: TRBV24-1; cdr3_aa: CATSDPSGGNEKLFF; cdr3_nt: TGTGCCACCAGTGACCCCAGCGGGGGGAATGAAAAACTGTTTTTT
d_call: .; clone_size: many; j_call: TRBJ2-7; v_call: TRBV18; cdr3_aa: CASSPDIGEQYF; cdr3_nt: TGTGCCAGCTCACCAGATATCGGGGAGCAGTACTTC
d_call: TRBD1; clone_size: many; j_call: TRBJ1-2; v_call: TRBV7-3; cdr3_aa: CASSVTGGPNYGYTF; cdr3_nt: TGTGCCAGCAGCGTTACAGGGGGCCCAAACTATGGCTACACCTTC